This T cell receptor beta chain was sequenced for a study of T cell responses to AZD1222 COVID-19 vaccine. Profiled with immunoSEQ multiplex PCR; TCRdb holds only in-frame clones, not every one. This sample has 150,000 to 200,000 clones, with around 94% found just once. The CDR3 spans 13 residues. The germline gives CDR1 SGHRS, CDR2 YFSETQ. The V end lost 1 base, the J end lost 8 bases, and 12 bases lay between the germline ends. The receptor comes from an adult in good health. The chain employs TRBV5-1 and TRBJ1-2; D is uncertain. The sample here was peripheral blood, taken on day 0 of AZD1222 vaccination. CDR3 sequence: CASSLSGPIGYTF. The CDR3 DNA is TGCGCCAGCAGCTTGTCTGGACCTATAGGCTACACCTTC.